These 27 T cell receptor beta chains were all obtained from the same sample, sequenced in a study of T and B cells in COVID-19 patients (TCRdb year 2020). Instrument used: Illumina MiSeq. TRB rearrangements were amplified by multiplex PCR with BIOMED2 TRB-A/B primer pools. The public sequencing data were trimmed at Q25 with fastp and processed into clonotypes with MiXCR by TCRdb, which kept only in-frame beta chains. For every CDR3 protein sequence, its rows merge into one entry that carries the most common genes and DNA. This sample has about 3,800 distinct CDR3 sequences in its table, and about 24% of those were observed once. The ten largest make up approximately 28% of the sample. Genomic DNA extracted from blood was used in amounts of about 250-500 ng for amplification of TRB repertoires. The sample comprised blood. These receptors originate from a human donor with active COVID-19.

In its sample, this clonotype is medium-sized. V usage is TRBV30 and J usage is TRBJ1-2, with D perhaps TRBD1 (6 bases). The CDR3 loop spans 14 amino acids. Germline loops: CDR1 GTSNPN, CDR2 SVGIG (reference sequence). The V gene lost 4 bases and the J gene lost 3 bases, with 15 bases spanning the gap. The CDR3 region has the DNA TGTGCCTGGAATCGCGGGGGCCGGGACTATGGCTACACCTTC. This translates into CAWNRGGRDYGYTF. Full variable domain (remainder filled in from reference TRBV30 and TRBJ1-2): SQTIHQWPATLVQPVGSPLSLECTVEGTSNPNLYWYRQAAGRGLQLLFYSVGIGQISSEVPQNLSASRPQDRQFILSSKKLLLSDSGFYLCAWNRGGRDYGYTFGSGTRLTVV.

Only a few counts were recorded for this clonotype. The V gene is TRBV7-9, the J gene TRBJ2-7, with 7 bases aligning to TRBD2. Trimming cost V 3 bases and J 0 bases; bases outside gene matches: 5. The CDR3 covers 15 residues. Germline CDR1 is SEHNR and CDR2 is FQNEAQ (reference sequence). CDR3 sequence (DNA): TGTGCCAGCAGCTTCCGGGACTACGGCTCCTACGAGCAGTACTTC. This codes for CASSFRDYGSYEQYF.

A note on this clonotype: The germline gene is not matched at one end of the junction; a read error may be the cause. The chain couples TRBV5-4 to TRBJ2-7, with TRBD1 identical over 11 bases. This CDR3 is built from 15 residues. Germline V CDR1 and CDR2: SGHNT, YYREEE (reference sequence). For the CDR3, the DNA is TGCGCCAGCAGCCAGGCCGGGACAGGGGGTTACGAGCAGTACTTC. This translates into CASSQAGTGGYEQYF.

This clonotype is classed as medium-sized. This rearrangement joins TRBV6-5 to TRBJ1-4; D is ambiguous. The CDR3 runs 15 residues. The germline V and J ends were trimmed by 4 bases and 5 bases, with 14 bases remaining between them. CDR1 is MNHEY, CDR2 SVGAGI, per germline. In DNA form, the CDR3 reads TGTGCCAGCAGTTCGAGGACTGCGAGGAATGAAAAACTGTTTTTT. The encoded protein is CASSSRTARNEKLFF.

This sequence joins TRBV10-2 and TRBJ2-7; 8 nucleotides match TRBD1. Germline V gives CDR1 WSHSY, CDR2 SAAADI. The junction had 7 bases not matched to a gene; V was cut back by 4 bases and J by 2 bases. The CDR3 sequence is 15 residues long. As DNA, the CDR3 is TGCGCCAGCAGTGCGACCGGGACAGGTGCCTACGAGCAGTACTTC. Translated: CASSATGTGAYEQYF.

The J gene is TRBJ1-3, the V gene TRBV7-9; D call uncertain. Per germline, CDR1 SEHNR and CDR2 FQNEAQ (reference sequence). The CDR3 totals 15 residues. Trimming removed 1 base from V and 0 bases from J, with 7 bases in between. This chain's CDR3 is CASSLDTLSGNTIYF. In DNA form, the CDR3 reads TGTGCCAGCAGCTTAGATACACTCTCTGGAAACACCATATATTTT.

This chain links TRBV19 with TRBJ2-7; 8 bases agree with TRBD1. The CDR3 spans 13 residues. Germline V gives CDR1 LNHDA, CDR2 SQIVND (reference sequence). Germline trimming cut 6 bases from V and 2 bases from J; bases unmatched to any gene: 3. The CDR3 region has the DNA TGTGCCAGTAGCTCGGACAGGGCCTACGAGCAGTACTTC. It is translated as CASSSDRAYEQYF.

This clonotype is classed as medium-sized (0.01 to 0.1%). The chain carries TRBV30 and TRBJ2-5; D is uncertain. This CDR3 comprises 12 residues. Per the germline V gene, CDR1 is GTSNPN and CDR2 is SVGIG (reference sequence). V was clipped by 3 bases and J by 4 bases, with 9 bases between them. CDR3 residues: CAWRASGETQYF. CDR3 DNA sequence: TGTGCCTGGAGGGCGTCGGGAGAGACCCAGTACTTC. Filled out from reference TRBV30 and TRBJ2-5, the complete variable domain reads SQTIHQWPATLVQPVGSPLSLECTVEGTSNPNLYWYRQAAGRGLQLLFYSVGIGQISSEVPQNLSASRPQDRQFILSSKKLLLSDSGFYLCAWRASGETQYFGPGTRLLVL.

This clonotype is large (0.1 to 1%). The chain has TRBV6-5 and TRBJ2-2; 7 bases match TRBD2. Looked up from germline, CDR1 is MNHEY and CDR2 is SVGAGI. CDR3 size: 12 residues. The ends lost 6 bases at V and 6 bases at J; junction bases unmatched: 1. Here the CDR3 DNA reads TGTGCCAGCAGCGGGAGGTCCGGGGAGCTGTTTTTT. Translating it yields CASSGRSGELFF.

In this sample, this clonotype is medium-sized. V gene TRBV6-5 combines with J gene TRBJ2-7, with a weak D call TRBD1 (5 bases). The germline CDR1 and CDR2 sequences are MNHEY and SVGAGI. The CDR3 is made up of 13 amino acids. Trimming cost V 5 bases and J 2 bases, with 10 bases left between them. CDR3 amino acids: CASSRQRAYEQYF. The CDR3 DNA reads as TGTGCCAGCAGTCGACAGCGAGCCTACGAGCAGTACTTC.

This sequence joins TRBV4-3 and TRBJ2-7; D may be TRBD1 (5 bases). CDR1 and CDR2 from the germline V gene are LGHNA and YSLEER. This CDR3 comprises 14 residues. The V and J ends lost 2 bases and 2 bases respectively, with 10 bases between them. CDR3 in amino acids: CASSQNQGPYEQYF. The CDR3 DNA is TGCGCCAGCAGCCAAAACCAGGGCCCCTACGAGCAGTACTTC.

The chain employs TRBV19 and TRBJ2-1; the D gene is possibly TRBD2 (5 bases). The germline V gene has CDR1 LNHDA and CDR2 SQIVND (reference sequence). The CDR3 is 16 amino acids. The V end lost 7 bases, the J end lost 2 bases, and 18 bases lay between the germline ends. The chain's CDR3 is CASKPRGRVPYNEQFF. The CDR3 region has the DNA TGTGCCAGTAAGCCCCGGGGTAGGGTACCCTACAATGAGCAGTTCTTC.

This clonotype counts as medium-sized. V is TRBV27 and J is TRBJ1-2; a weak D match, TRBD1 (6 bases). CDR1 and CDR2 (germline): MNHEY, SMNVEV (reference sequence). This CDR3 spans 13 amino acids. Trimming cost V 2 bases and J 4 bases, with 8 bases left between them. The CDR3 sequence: CASSLQGTYGYTF. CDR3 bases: TGTGCCAGCAGTTTACAGGGGACCTATGGCTACACCTTC.

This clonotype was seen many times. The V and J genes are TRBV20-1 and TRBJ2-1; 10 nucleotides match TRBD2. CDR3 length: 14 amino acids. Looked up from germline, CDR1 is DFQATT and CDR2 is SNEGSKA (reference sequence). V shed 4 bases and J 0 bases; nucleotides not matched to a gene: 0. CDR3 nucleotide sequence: TGCAGTGCTATAGCGGGGGGCTCCTACAATGAGCAGTTCTTC. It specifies CSAIAGGSYNEQFF.

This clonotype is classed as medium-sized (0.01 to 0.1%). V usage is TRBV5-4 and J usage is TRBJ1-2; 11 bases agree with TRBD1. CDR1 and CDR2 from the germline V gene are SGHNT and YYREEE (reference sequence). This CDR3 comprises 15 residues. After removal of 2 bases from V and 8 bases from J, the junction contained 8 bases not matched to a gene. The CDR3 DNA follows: TGTGCCAGCAGCTTTTACGGACAGGGGGCGTTCGGCTACACCTTC. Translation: CASSFYGQGAFGYTF.

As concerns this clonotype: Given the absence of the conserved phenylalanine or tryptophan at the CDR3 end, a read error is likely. CDR3 region: CASSSAGGAGGYTL. As DNA, the CDR3 is TGTGCCAGCAGCTCCGCGGGGGGCGCGGGGGGCTACACCTTA. The chain recombines TRBV13 with TRBJ1-2, with D possibly being TRBD1 (6 bases). Trimming stripped 4 bases from V and 8 bases from J, with 17 bases between. CDR1 and CDR2 from the germline V gene are PRHDT and FYEKMQ (reference sequence). CDR3 length equals 14 residues.

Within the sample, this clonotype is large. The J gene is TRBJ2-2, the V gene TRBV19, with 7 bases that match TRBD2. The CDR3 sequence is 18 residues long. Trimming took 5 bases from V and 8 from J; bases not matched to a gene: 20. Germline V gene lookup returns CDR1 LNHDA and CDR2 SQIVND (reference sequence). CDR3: CASSPDMGGGTLGGELFF. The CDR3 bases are TGTGCCAGTAGTCCAGATATGGGCGGGGGTACCCTTGGAGGGGAGCTGTTTTTT.

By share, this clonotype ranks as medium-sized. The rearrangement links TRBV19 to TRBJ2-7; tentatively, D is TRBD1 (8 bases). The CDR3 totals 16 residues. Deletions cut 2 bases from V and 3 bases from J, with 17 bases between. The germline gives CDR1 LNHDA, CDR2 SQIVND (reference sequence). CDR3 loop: CASSIPMTGDYYEQYF. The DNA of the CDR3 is TGTGCCAGTAGTATACCGATGACAGGGGACTACTACGAGCAGTACTTC.

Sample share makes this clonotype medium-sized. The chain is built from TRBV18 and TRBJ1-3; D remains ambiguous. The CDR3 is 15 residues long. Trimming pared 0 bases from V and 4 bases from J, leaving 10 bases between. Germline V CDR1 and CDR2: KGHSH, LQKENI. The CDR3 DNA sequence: TGTGCCAGCTCACCACCGGGCAGGAGGGGAAACACCATATATTTT. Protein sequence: CASSPPGRRGNTIYF.

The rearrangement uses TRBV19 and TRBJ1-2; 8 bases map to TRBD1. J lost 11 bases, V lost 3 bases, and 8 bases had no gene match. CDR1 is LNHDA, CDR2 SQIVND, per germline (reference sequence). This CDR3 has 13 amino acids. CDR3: CASSMTGVGEYTF. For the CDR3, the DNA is TGTGCCAGTAGTATGACAGGGGTTGGGGAATACACCTTC.

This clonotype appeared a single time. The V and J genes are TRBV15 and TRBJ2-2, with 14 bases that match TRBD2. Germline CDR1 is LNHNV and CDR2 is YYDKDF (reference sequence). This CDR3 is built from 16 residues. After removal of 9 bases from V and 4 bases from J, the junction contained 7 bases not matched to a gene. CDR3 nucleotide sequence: TGTGCCACAATCGGGACTAGCGGGGGTGGCACCGGGGAGCTGTTTTTT. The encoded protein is CATIGTSGGGTGELFF.

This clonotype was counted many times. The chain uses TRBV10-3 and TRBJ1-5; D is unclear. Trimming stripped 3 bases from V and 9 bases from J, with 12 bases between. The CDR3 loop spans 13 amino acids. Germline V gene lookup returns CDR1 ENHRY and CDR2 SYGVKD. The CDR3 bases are TGTGCCATCAGTGAAGAGACGGTACGGCCCCAGCATTTT. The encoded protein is CAISEETVRPQHF.

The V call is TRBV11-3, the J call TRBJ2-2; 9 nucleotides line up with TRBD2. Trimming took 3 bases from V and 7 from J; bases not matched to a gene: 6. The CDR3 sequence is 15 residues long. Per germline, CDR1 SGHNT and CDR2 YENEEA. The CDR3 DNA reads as TGTGCCAGCAGCTTTCGGGGACTAGCTGGCGGGGAGCTGTTTTTT. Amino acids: CASSFRGLAGGELFF.

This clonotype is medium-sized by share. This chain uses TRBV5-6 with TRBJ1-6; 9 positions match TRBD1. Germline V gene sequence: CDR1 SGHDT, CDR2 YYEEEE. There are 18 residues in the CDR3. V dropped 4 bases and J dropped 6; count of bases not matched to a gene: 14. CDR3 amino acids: CASSGGTGFGAGNSPLHF. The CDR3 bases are TGTGCCAGCAGCGGGGGGACAGGGTTCGGGGCCGGTAATTCACCCCTCCACTTT. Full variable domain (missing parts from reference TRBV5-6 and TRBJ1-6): DAGVTQSPTHLIKTRGQQVTLRCSPKSGHDTVSWYQQALGQGPQFIFQYYEEEERQRGNFPDRFSGHQFPNYSSELNVNALLLGDSALYLCASSGGTGFGAGNSPLHFGNGTRLTVT.

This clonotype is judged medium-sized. The CDR3 loop reads CAWARQGIEAFF. CDR3 DNA: TGTGCCTGGGCACGACAGGGGATCGAAGCTTTCTTT. J is TRBJ1-1 and V is TRBV30; 8 bases are a match to TRBD1. V dropped 5 bases and J dropped 8; count of bases not matched to a gene: 7. CDR1 is GTSNPN and CDR2 is SVGIG in the germline V gene (reference sequence). This CDR3 is 12 amino acids long.

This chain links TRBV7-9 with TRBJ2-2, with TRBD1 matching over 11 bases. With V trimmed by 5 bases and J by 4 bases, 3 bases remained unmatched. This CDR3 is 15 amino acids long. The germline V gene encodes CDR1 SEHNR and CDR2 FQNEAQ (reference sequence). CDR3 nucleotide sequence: TGTGCCAGCAGCCTGGGACAGGGGGTCACCGGGGAGCTGTTTTTT. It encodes CASSLGQGVTGELFF.

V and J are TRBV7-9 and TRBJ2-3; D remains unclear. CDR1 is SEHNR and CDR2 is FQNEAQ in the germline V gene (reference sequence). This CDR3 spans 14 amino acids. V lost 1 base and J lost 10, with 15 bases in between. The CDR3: CASSLGPPGVPQYF. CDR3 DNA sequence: TGTGCCAGCAGCTTAGGTCCTCCTGGGGTTCCGCAGTATTTT.